These T cell receptor beta chains were read from a single sample in a study of regulatory T cells in long-lasting Graves disease. TCRdb reanalysed the multiplex PCR reads using MiXCR and keeps one entry per CDR3 protein. The table has hundreds of thousands of distinct CDR3 sequences, 30% seen once. The sequenced sample was peripheral blood mononuclear cells (PBMCs), obtained when the disease was refractory, from a patient treated with antithyroid drugs. These TCRs come from a female donor with Graves disease. CDR3s include the opening cysteine and the closing phenylalanine or tryptophan. Each record gives: clone size, J gene, V gene, D gene, CDR3 protein, CDR3 DNA. A D gene is named only where the DNA matches it firmly. Not every row has a clone size; where given, it reads once, few, many or a size class.

clone_size: .
j_call: TRBJ1-1
v_call: TRBV28
d_call: TRBD1
cdr3_aa: CASSLPGQINTEAFF
cdr3_nt: TGTGCCAGCAGTTTACCGGGACAGATTAACACTGAAGCTTTCTTT

clone_size: .
j_call: TRBJ2-5
v_call: TRBV27
d_call: .
cdr3_aa: CASSLYEGPIQETQYF
cdr3_nt: TGTGCCAGCAGTTTATATGAAGGACCGATCCAAGAGACCCAGTACTTC

clone_size: .
j_call: TRBJ1-2
v_call: TRBV11-1
d_call: .
cdr3_aa: CASSLEPGRSGYTF
cdr3_nt: TGTGCCAGCAGCTTAGAGCCAGGGCGTAGTGGCTACACCTTC

clone_size: few
j_call: TRBJ1-5
v_call: TRBV29-1
d_call: TRBD1
cdr3_aa: CSVRDRGEGQPQHF
cdr3_nt: TGCAGCGTCCGGGACAGGGGGGAGGGTCAGCCCCAGCATTTT

clone_size: many
j_call: TRBJ1-4
v_call: TRBV30
d_call: .
cdr3_aa: CAWRPGEGKLFF
cdr3_nt: TGTGCCTGGAGACCAGGGGAGGGAAAACTGTTTTTT

clone_size: many
j_call: TRBJ1-2
v_call: TRBV28
d_call: .
cdr3_aa: CASSSKIYGYTF
cdr3_nt: TGTGCCAGCAGTTCAAAGATATATGGCTACACCTTC

clone_size: .
j_call: TRBJ1-1
v_call: TRBV3-1
d_call: .
cdr3_aa: CASSATGTKNTEAFF
cdr3_nt: TGTGCCAGCAGCGCCACCGGGACGAAGAACACTGAAGCTTTCTTT

clone_size: .
j_call: TRBJ1-2
v_call: TRBV19
d_call: .
cdr3_aa: CASKEWNYGYTF
cdr3_nt: TGTGCCAGTAAAGAGTGGAACTATGGCTACACCTTC

clone_size: few
j_call: TRBJ1-5
v_call: TRBV12-3/TRBV12-4
d_call: .
cdr3_aa: CASSAHEGLGNQPQHF
cdr3_nt: TGTGCCAGCAGTGCCCACGAGGGTCTGGGCAATCAGCCCCAGCATTTT

clone_size: .
j_call: TRBJ2-7
v_call: TRBV28
d_call: .
cdr3_aa: CASSYHRDTSRYEQYF
cdr3_nt: TGTGCCAGCAGTTACCACCGGGACACCTCCCGGTACGAGCAGTACTTC

clone_size: few
j_call: TRBJ1-1
v_call: TRBV20-1
d_call: .
cdr3_aa: CSARDGETGGAEAFF
cdr3_nt: TGCAGTGCTAGAGATGGAGAGACGGGAGGGGCTGAAGCTTTCTTT

clone_size: .
j_call: TRBJ1-2
v_call: TRBV15
d_call: TRBD1
cdr3_aa: CATSRDWGGDRGFGYTF
cdr3_nt: TGTGCCACCAGCAGAGATTGGGGAGGGGACAGGGGGTTTGGCTACACCTTC

clone_size: many
j_call: TRBJ1-6
v_call: TRBV12-5
d_call: .
cdr3_aa: CASGSLRQGFGSPLHF
cdr3_nt: TGTGCTAGTGGTTCGTTGAGGCAGGGATTTGGTTCACCCCTCCACTTT

clone_size: .
j_call: TRBJ2-7
v_call: TRBV10-3
d_call: TRBD2
cdr3_aa: CAIRSPGLARNEQYF
cdr3_nt: TGTGCCATCAGATCTCCGGGACTAGCGAGGAACGAGCAGTACTTC

clone_size: few
j_call: TRBJ2-7
v_call: TRBV20-1
d_call: TRBD1
cdr3_aa: CSASYRDRGFYEQYF
cdr3_nt: TGCAGTGCTAGTTACCGGGACAGGGGATTCTACGAGCAGTACTTC

clone_size: .
j_call: TRBJ1-5
v_call: TRBV6-1
d_call: TRBD1
cdr3_aa: CASLPRQGGFHQPQHF
cdr3_nt: TGTGCCAGCTTACCTCGACAGGGTGGTTTTCATCAGCCCCAGCATTTT

clone_size: few
j_call: TRBJ2-7
v_call: TRBV20-1
d_call: .
cdr3_aa: CSARATNSYEQYF
cdr3_nt: TGCAGTGCTAGGGCGACTAACTCCTACGAGCAGTACTTC

clone_size: few
j_call: TRBJ1-1
v_call: TRBV19
d_call: .
cdr3_aa: CASSIPAFDTEAFF
cdr3_nt: TGTGCCAGTAGTATCCCCGCTTTTGACACTGAAGCTTTCTTT

clone_size: .
j_call: TRBJ2-1
v_call: TRBV11-2
d_call: TRBD1
cdr3_aa: CASSLDPNRGNEQFF
cdr3_nt: TGTGCCAGCAGCTTAGATCCGAACAGGGGCAATGAGCAGTTCTTC

clone_size: .
j_call: TRBJ1-2
v_call: TRBV11-2
d_call: .
cdr3_aa: CASSRTTRDYGYTF
cdr3_nt: TGTGCCAGCAGCCGGACTACACGAGACTATGGCTACACCTTC

clone_size: many
j_call: TRBJ2-5
v_call: TRBV20-1
d_call: .
cdr3_aa: CSARASPVDQETQYF
cdr3_nt: TGCAGTGCTAGAGCTAGCCCAGTGGACCAAGAGACCCAGTACTTC

clone_size: few
j_call: TRBJ1-2
v_call: TRBV5-1
d_call: .
cdr3_aa: CASSLLSHRYGYTF
cdr3_nt: TGCGCCAGCAGCTTGCTAAGTCACAGATATGGCTACACCTTC

clone_size: .
j_call: TRBJ2-2
v_call: TRBV5-1
d_call: TRBD1
cdr3_aa: CASSFLRDRAAAGELFF
cdr3_nt: TGCGCCAGCAGCTTTCTCCGGGACAGGGCCGCGGCCGGGGAGCTGTTTTTT

clone_size: .
j_call: TRBJ1-3
v_call: TRBV7-8
d_call: TRBD1
cdr3_aa: CASSLEQGAHRNTIYF
cdr3_nt: TGTGCCAGCAGCTTAGAGCAGGGGGCTCATAGAAACACCATATATTTT

clone_size: many
j_call: TRBJ2-5
v_call: TRBV12-3/TRBV12-4
d_call: TRBD1
cdr3_aa: CASNPGTVLMKTQYF
cdr3_nt: TGTGCCAGCAATCCCGGGACAGTACTGATGAAGACCCAGTACTTC

clone_size: .
j_call: TRBJ1-4
v_call: TRBV6-9
d_call: .
cdr3_aa: CACSYEGPKLFF
cdr3_nt: TGTGCCTGCAGTTACGAGGGGCCAAAACTGTTTTTT

clone_size: few
j_call: TRBJ2-2
v_call: TRBV7-3
d_call: .
cdr3_aa: CASSSPLGQLKITGELFF
cdr3_nt: TGTGCCAGCAGCTCCCCTTTAGGACAGCTGAAGATCACCGGGGAGCTGTTTTTT

clone_size: many
j_call: TRBJ2-5
v_call: TRBV20-1
d_call: .
cdr3_aa: CSAQRQDRQETQYF
cdr3_nt: TGCAGTGCACAACGACAGGATCGCCAAGAGACCCAGTACTTC

clone_size: .
j_call: TRBJ1-2
v_call: TRBV6-2/TRBV6-3
d_call: .
cdr3_aa: CASSVAGIGYTF
cdr3_nt: TGTGCCAGCAGTGTGGCAGGGATCGGCTACACCTTC

clone_size: .
j_call: TRBJ1-1
v_call: TRBV7-3
d_call: .
cdr3_aa: CASSLALMAGWNTEAFF
cdr3_nt: TGTGCCAGCAGCTTAGCGTTGATGGCAGGGTGGAACACTGAAGCTTTCTTT

clone_size: few
j_call: TRBJ1-5
v_call: TRBV20-1
d_call: TRBD1
cdr3_aa: CSARDRGLDYSNQPQHF
cdr3_nt: TGCAGTGCCCGCGACAGGGGGCTAGATTATAGCAATCAGCCCCAGCATTTT

clone_size: .
j_call: TRBJ2-7
v_call: TRBV3-1
d_call: .
cdr3_aa: CASSQGSGASYEQYF
cdr3_nt: TGTGCCAGCAGCCAAGGCTCCGGAGCTTCCTACGAGCAGTACTTC

clone_size: few
j_call: TRBJ1-6
v_call: TRBV30
d_call: .
cdr3_aa: CAWSVSGPRGISPLHF
cdr3_nt: TGTGCCTGGAGTGTATCGGGCCCACGGGGAATTTCACCCCTCCACTTT

clone_size: .
j_call: TRBJ1-2
v_call: TRBV20-1
d_call: .
cdr3_aa: CSARDAAGHIYGYTF
cdr3_nt: TGCAGTGCTAGAGATGCCGCTGGACATATCTATGGCTACACCTTC

clone_size: many
j_call: TRBJ1-1
v_call: TRBV30
d_call: .
cdr3_aa: CAWSVPDINEAFF
cdr3_nt: TGTGCCTGGAGTGTACCGGACATCAATGAAGCTTTCTTT

clone_size: many
j_call: TRBJ1-5
v_call: TRBV2
d_call: .
cdr3_aa: CASRGWGNQPQHF
cdr3_nt: TGTGCCAGCAGGGGTTGGGGGAATCAGCCCCAGCATTTT

clone_size: .
j_call: TRBJ2-7
v_call: TRBV4-2
d_call: TRBD2
cdr3_aa: CASSQDRLAGEYEQYF
cdr3_nt: TGTGCCAGCAGCCAAGACAGACTAGCGGGAGAGTACGAGCAGTACTTC

clone_size: .
j_call: TRBJ1-1
v_call: TRBV29-1
d_call: .
cdr3_aa: CSVYPPLGTEAFF
cdr3_nt: TGCAGCGTTTACCCCCCTCTCGGGACTGAAGCTTTCTTT

clone_size: .
j_call: TRBJ1-1
v_call: TRBV6-1
d_call: .
cdr3_aa: CASSRVWGGTEAFF
cdr3_nt: TGTGCCAGCAGTCGTGTATGGGGGGGCACTGAAGCTTTCTTT

clone_size: .
j_call: TRBJ1-6
v_call: TRBV12-3/TRBV12-4
d_call: .
cdr3_aa: CASSPTRSSYNSPLHF
cdr3_nt: TGTGCCAGCAGCCCAACACGGAGCTCCTATAATTCACCCCTCCACTTT

clone_size: many
j_call: TRBJ1-1
v_call: TRBV11-2
d_call: TRBD1
cdr3_aa: CASSSTGTGKAFF
cdr3_nt: TGTGCCAGCAGCTCTACCGGGACAGGGAAAGCTTTCTTT

clone_size: .
j_call: TRBJ2-1
v_call: TRBV27
d_call: TRBD1
cdr3_aa: CASSPTGTALFEQFF
cdr3_nt: TGTGCCAGCAGTCCGACAGGGACGGCCCTCTTTGAGCAGTTCTTC